A selection of T cell receptor beta chains follows, all from one sample in a study of blood T cell repertoires in COVID-19. Measured with immunoSEQ multiplex PCR; TCRdb has only the in-frame clones, and not every one. Here the sample spans tens of thousands of clones, 65% to 90% being singletons. Sample: peripheral blood. The receptors stem from a woman in her sixties or seventies with active COVID-19. Each CDR3 is given with its conserved first and last residue. A D gene is named only where the DNA matches it firmly. Clone size is given for some rows only: seen once, a few or many times, or a class if the clone is expanded.

size	J	D	V	DNA	CDR3
.	TRBJ2-7	TRBD2	TRBV7-9	TGTGCCAGCAGCATAAGCGGGAGGTACGAGCAGTACTTC	CASSISGRYEQYF
.	TRBJ1-2	.	TRBV6-5	TGTGCCAGCAGGGGGCAGTATAACTATGGCTACACCTTC	CASRGQYNYGYTF
.	TRBJ1-1	.	TRBV11-2	TGTGCCAGCAGCTTAGTGTCCAGTAACACTGAAGCTTTCTTT	CASSLVSSNTEAFF
.	TRBJ2-1	.	TRBV5-1	TGCGCCAGCAGCTTGAGGTCGTGGGGCGGGAACTCCTACAATGAGCAGTTCTTC	CASSLRSWGGNSYNEQFF
.	TRBJ1-2	.	TRBV23-1	TGCGCCAGCACCCAACGGGAGGGGGGTAGTGCATATGGCTACACCTTC	CASTQREGGSAYGYTF
few	TRBJ2-1	.	TRBV12-2	TGTGCAAGTCGCATGCGTGAGCATAGTGAGCAGTTCTTC	CASRMREHSEQFF
.	TRBJ1-5	.	TRBV28	TGTGCCAGCAGCCGGGACTCCCTTGTGGGCAATCAGCCCCAGCATTTT	CASSRDSLVGNQPQHF
few	TRBJ2-2	.	TRBV18	TGTGCCAGCTCACCACTCCAGTATCAGGCCTTCACCGGGGAGCTGTTTTTT	CASSPLQYQAFTGELFF
.	TRBJ2-7	TRBD1	TRBV27	TGTGCCAGCAGTCCCTACAGGGGGCGGGACGAGCAGTACTTC	CASSPYRGRDEQYF
.	TRBJ2-7	.	TRBV5-5	TGTGCCAGCAGCTACGACAGGAGCTCCTACGAGCAGTACTTC	CASSYDRSSYEQYF
.	TRBJ2-1	TRBD1	TRBV7-3	TGTGCCAGCAGCCCGGGACAGACCAACAATGAGCAGTTCTTC	CASSPGQTNNEQFF
.	TRBJ2-1	.	TRBV28	TGTGCCAGCAGTTTTTACAGCTACAATGAGCAGTTCTTC	CASSFYSYNEQFF
.	TRBJ2-1	TRBD2	TRBV5-1	TGCGCCAGCAGCCCCGGGACTAGCGGGGGGTACAATGAGCAGTTCTTC	CASSPGTSGGYNEQFF
.	TRBJ1-2	TRBD1	TRBV6-5	TGTGCCAGCAGTCGCGCACAGGGGGGTAACTATGGCTACACCTTC	CASSRAQGGNYGYTF
.	TRBJ2-3	.	TRBV2	TGTGCCAGCAGTGGGCCCCACTCGGCTAGCGGCACAGATACGCAGTATTTT	CASSGPHSASGTDTQYF
.	TRBJ1-4	TRBD1	TRBV11-2	TGTGCCAGCAGCTTAAACTCTGTCGGGACAGCCCATGAAAAACTGTTTTTT	CASSLNSVGTAHEKLFF
.	TRBJ1-2	.	TRBV12-3/TRBV12-4	TGTGCCAGCAGCCCGGCCTCCGGGGGCTACACCTTC	CASSPASGGYTF
.	TRBJ2-2	TRBD2	TRBV7-6	TGTGCCAGCAGCCTAAATAGCGGGGGGGCCGGCGGGGAGCTGTTTTTT	CASSLNSGGAGGELFF
.	TRBJ1-6	TRBD1	TRBV28	TGTGCCAGCAGTCCGCCGGGACAGGGTAATTCACCCCTCCACTTT	CASSPPGQGNSPLHF
.	TRBJ2-5	TRBD1	TRBV29-1	TGCAGCGTCAACCACCGGGACAGGAACCAAGAGACCCAGTACTTC	CSVNHRDRNQETQYF
.	TRBJ2-1	TRBD2	TRBV14	TGTGCCAGCAGCCAACCCAGACTAGCGGGGGGGCCGGGCAATGAGCAGTTCTTC	CASSQPRLAGGPGNEQFF
few	TRBJ2-3	.	TRBV9	TGTGCCAGCAGCACCCAAGCGGGCCCAGGGTTGGGGCAGTATTTT	CASSTQAGPGLGQYF